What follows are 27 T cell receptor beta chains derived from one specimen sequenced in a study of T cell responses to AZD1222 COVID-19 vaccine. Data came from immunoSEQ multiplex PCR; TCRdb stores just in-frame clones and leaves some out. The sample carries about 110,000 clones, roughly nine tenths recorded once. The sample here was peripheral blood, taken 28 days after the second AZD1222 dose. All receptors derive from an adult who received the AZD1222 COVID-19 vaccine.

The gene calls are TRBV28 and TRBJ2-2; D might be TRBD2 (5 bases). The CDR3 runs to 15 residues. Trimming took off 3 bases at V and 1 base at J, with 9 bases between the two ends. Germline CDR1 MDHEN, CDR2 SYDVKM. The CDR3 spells CASSLPSGNTGELFF. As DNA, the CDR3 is TGTGCCAGCAGTTTGCCCAGCGGGAACACCGGGGAGCTGTTTTTT.

The CDR3 sequence is CASSLLWSNEQFF. The CDR3 nucleotides are TGCGCCAGCAGCTTGCTCTGGTCCAATGAGCAGTTCTTC. The chain couples TRBV5-1 to TRBJ2-1; D uncertain. V dropped 1 base and J dropped 6 bases, with 8 bases sitting between them. This CDR3 is built from 13 residues. Germline CDR1 SGHRS, CDR2 YFSETQ. Full variable domain (missing parts from reference TRBV5-1 and TRBJ2-1): KAGVTQTPRYLIKTRGQQVTLSCSPISGHRSVSWYQQTPGQGLQFLFEYFSETQRNKGNFPGRFSGRQFSNSRSEMNVSTLELGDSALYLCASSLLWSNEQFFGPGTRLTVL.

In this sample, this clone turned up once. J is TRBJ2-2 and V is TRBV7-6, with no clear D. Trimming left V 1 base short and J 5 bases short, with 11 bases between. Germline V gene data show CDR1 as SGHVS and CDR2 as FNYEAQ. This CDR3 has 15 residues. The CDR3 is CASSLVAIQTGELFF. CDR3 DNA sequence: TGTGCCAGCAGCTTAGTGGCGATCCAGACCGGGGAGCTGTTTTTT.

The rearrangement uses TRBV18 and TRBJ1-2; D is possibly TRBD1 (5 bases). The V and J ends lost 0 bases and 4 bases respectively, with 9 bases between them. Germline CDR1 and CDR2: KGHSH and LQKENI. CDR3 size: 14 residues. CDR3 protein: CASSPPAGIYGYTF. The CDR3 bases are TGTGCCAGCTCACCACCGGCAGGGATCTATGGCTACACCTTC. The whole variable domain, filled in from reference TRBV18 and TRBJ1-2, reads NAGVMQNPRHLVRRRGQEARLRCSPMKGHSHVYWYRQLPEEGLKFMVYLQKENIIDESGMPKERFSAEFPKEGPSILRIQQVVRGDSAAYFCASSPPAGIYGYTFGSGTRLTVV.

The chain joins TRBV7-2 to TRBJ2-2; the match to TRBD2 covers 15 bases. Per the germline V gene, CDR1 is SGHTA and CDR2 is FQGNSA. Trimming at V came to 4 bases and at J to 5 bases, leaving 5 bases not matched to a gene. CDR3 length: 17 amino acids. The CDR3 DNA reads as TGTGCCAGCAGCTCCTGGACTAGCGGGAGGGGTACCGGGGAGCTGTTTTTT. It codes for CASSSWTSGRGTGELFF. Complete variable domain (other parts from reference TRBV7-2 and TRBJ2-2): GAGVSQSPSNKVTEKGKDVELRCDPISGHTALYWYRQSLGQGLEFLIYFQGNSAPDKSGLPSDRFSAERTGGSVSTLTIQRTQQEDSAVYLCASSSWTSGRGTGELFFGEGSRLTVL.

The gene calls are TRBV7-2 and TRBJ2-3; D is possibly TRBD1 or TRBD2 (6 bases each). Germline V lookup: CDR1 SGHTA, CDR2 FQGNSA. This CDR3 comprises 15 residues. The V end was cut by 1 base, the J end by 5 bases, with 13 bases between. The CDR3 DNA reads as TGTGCCAGCAGCTTAGATGGTGGGGGGCAAGATACGCAGTATTTT. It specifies CASSLDGGGQDTQYF.

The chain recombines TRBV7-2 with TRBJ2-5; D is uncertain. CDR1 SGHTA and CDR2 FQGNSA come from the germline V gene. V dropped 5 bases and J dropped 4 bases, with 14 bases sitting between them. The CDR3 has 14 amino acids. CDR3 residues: CASSQEGYRETQYF. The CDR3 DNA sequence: TGTGCCAGCAGCCAAGAAGGGTATCGAGAGACCCAGTACTTC.

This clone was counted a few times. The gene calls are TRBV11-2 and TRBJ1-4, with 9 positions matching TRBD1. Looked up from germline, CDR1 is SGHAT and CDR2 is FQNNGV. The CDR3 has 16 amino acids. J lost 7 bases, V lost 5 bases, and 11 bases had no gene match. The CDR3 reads CASSLPGQGVGEKLFF. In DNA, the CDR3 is TGTGCCAGCAGCCTGCCGGGACAGGGAGTAGGTGAAAAACTGTTTTTT.

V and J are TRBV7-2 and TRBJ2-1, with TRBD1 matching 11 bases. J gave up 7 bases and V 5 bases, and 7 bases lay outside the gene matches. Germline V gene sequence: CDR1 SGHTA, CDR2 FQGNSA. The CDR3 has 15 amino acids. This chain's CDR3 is CASSPGQGARNEQFF. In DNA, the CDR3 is TGTGCCAGCAGCCCCGGACAGGGGGCAAGGAATGAGCAGTTCTTC.

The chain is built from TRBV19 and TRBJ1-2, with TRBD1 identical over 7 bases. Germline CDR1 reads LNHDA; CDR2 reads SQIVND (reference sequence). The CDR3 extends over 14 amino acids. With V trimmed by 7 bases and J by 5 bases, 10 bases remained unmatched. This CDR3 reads CASTPGTATYGYTF. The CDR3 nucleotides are TGTGCCAGTACCCCAGGGACAGCGACTTATGGCTACACCTTC.

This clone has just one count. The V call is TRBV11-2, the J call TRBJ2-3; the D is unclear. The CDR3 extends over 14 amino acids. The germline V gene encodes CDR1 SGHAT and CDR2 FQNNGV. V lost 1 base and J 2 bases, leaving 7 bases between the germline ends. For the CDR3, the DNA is TGTGCCAGCAGCTTAGTTCTATACACAGATACGCAGTATTTT. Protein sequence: CASSLVLYTDTQYF.

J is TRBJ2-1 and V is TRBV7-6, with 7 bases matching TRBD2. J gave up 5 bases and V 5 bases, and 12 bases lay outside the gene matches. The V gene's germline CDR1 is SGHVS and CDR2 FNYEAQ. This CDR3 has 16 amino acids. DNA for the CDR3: TGTGCCAGCAGCCCCCAGCGGGGTCAACCTCACAATGAGCAGTTCTTC. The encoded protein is CASSPQRGQPHNEQFF.

The CDR3 is CASSQFTAGDNEQFF. DNA for the CDR3: TGTGCCAGTAGTCAGTTCACGGCTGGGGACAATGAGCAGTTCTTC. The J gene is TRBJ2-1, the V gene TRBV19; D is unclear. The V gene's germline CDR1 is LNHDA and CDR2 SQIVND (reference sequence). The CDR3 consists of 15 residues. The germline V and J ends were trimmed by 5 bases and 5 bases, with 16 bases remaining between them.

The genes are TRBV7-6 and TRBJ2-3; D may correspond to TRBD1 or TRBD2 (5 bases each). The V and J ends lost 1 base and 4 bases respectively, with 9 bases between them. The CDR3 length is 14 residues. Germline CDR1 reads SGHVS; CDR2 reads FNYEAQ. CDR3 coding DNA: TGTGCCAGCAGCTTAGGCCAGGGACCAGATACGCAGTATTTT. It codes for CASSLGQGPDTQYF.

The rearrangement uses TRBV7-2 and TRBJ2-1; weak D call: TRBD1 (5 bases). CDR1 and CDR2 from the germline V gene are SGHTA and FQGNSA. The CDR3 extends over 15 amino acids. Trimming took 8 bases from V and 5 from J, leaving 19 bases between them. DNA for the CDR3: TGTGCCAGCTGGTTAGACAGTCCAGCACACAATGAGCAGTTCTTC. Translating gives CASWLDSPAHNEQFF.

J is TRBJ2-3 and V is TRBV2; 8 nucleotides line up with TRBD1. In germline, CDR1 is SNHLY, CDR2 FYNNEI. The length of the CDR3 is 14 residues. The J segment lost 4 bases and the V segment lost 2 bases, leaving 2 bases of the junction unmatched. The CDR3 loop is CASSEQGAADTQYF. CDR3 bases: TGTGCCAGCAGTGAACAGGGGGCCGCAGATACGCAGTATTTT.

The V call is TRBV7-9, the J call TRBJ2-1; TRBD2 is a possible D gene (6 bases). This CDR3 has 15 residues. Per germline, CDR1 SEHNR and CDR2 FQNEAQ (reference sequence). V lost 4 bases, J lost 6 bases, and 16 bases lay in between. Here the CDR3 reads CASSSSPGLFNEQFF. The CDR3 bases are TGTGCCAGCAGCTCCAGTCCGGGACTTTTCAATGAGCAGTTCTTC.

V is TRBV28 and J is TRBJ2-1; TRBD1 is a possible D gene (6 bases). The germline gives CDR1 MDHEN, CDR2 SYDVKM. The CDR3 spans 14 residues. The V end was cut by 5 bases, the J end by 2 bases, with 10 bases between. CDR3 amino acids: CASSTGYPYNEQFF. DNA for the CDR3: TGTGCCAGCAGTACAGGGTACCCCTACAATGAGCAGTTCTTC.

The CDR3 DNA reads as TGTGCCAGCAGTTTAGGACAGGGGGTCTATGGCTACACCTTC. It yields the protein CASSLGQGVYGYTF. The chain is built from TRBV27 and TRBJ1-2; 10 bases are shared with TRBD1. V shed 2 bases and J 4 bases; nucleotides not matched to a gene: 1. This CDR3 spans 14 amino acids. CDR1 is MNHEY, CDR2 SMNVEV, per germline (reference sequence).

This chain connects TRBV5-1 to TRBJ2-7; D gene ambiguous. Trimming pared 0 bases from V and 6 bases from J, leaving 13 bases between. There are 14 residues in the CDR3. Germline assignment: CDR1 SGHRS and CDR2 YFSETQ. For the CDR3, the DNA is TGCGCCAGCAGCTTGGGGGTTATCCGTGGCGAGCAGTACTTC. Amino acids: CASSLGVIRGEQYF. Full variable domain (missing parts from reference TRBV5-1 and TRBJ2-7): KAGVTQTPRYLIKTRGQQVTLSCSPISGHRSVSWYQQTPGQGLQFLFEYFSETQRNKGNFPGRFSGRQFSNSRSEMNVSTLELGDSALYLCASSLGVIRGEQYFGPGTRLTVT.

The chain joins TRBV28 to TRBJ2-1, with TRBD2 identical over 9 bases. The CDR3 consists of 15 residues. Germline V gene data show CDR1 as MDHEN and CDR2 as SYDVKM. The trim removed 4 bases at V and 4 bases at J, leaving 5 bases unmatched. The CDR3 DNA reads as TGTGCCAGCAGTTCAAGCGGGGGGAGATACAATGAGCAGTTCTTC. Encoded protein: CASSSSGGRYNEQFF. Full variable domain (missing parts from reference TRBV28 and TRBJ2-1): DVKVTQSSRYLVKRTGEKVFLECVQDMDHENMFWYRQDPGLGLRLIYFSYDVKMKEKGDIPEGYSVSREKKERFSLILESASTNQTSMYLCASSSSGGRYNEQFFGPGTRLTVL.

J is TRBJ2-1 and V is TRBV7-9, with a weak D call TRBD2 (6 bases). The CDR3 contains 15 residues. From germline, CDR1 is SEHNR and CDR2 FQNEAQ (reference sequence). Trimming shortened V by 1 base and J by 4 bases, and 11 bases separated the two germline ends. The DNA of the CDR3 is TGTGCCAGCAGCTTAGGTCTAGCGCAGTACAATGAGCAGTTCTTC. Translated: CASSLGLAQYNEQFF.

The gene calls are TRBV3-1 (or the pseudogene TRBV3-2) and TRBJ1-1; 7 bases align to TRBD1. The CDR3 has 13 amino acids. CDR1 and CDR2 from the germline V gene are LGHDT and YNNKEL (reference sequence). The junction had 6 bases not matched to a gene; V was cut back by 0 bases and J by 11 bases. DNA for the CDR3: TGTGCCAGCAGCCAAGACGGAGGGACAGCGGCTTTCTTT. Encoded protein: CASSQDGGTAAFF.

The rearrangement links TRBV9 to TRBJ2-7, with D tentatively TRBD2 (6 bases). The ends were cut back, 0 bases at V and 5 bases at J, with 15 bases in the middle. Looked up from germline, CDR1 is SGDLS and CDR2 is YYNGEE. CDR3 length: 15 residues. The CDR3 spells CASSVAGTSQHEQYF. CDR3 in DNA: TGTGCCAGCAGCGTAGCAGGGACTTCTCAGCACGAGCAGTACTTC.

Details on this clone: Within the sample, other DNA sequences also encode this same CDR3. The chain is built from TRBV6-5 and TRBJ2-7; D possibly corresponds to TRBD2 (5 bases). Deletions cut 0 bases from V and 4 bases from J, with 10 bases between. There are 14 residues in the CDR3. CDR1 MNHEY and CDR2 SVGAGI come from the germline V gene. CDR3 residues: CASSYSVGSYEQYF. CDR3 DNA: TGTGCCAGCAGTTACTCAGTGGGGAGTTACGAGCAGTACTTC.

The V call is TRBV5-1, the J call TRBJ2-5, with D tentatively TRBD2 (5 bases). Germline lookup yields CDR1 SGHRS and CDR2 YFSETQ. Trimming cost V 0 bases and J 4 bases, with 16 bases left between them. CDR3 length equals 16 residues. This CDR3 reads CASSLVGVMEAETQYF. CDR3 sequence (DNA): TGCGCCAGCAGCTTGGTCGGGGTCATGGAGGCAGAGACCCAGTACTTC.

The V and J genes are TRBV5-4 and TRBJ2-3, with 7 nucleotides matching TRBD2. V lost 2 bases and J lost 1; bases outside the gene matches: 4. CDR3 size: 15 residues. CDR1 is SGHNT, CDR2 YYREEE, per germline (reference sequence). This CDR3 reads CASSFAGVGTDTQYF. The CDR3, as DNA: TGTGCCAGCAGCTTCGCGGGAGTCGGCACAGATACGCAGTATTTT.